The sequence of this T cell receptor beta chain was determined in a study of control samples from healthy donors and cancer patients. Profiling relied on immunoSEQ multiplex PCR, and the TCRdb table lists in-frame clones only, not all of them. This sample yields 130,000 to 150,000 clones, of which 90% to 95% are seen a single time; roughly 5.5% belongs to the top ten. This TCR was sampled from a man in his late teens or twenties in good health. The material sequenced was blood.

The CDR3 coding sequence is TGTGCCAGCAGTGGGGGGCGGCCGAGCCCCCTCCACTTT. It encodes CASSGGRPSPLHF. The V call is TRBV2, the J call TRBJ1-6; TRBD1 might be the D (6 bases). Trimming removed 4 bases from V and 13 bases from J, with 14 bases in between. CDR1 and CDR2 (germline): SNHLY, FYNNEI. This CDR3 is built from 13 residues.